The source of this T cell receptor (beta chain) is a study of spatial heterogeneity in lung cancer (dated by TCRdb to about 2019). Describing the broader study: More beta-chain than alpha-chain transcripts were consistently detected, likely reflecting higher beta-chain transcript abundance. A strong correlation was found between TCR transcript counts in tumor regions and a T cell transcriptional module score from matched bulk RNA-seq. In the raw uncorrected reads, each unique combination of TCR and UMI appeared on average more than ten times. The study quantitatively compared TCR alpha and beta repertoires across multiple tumor regions, matched nontumor lung and blood in non-small cell lung cancer. Nonsynonymous mutation counts, determined by whole-exome sequencing of tumor tissue, were related to features of the TCR repertoire. At surgery, both alpha and beta chains were TCR-sequenced in 200 to 250 tumor regions, about 64 matched nontumor lung samples and a few dozen PBMC samples.

On the study overall, not on this receptor specifically: Additional single-cell paired TCR alpha and beta sequencing was considered necessary to confirm, at a functional level, the hypothesis that regional TCRs recognize regional mutations. TCR-seq was estimated to cover only roughly 7% of tumor T cells for alpha chains and roughly 12% for beta chains. A correlation was observed between the number of expanded intratumoral alpha and beta TCRs and the tumor nonsynonymous mutation count. The count of ubiquitous expanded TCRs correlated with the count of ubiquitous nonsynonymous mutations, and the count of regional expanded TCRs correlated with the count of regional nonsynonymous mutations.

This clonotype was found many times. Its cognate antigen has yet to be identified. No quality values exist for individual bases; no much larger clone is one base distant. Receptor amplification or capture employed 5' RACE. The reads were generated on a NextSeq 500. In the TCR library protocol, a unique molecular identifier was attached to each TCR cDNA molecule so that PCR and sequencing errors could be corrected. Regarding the original processing steps: TCR identification, UMI-based error correction and CDR3 extraction were all carried out with Decombinator tools. TCRs above a frequency of 2 per 1,000, corresponding to the top 1% of the tumor frequency distribution, were defined as expanded. Expanded tumor TCRs were classed as regional if statistically deemed absent (corrected P<0.05) from at least one tumor region, otherwise ubiquitous. Rényi diversity was computed with the R vegan package after subsampling each repertoire 100 times to 5,000 TCRs. CDR3 similarity networks were built from amino acid triplet string-kernel similarity, with CDR3s being connected when pairwise similarity was above 0.82. The public reads were reanalyzed by TCRdb: fastp trimming at Q25, MiXCR alignment, in-frame beta chains only. CDR3 protein sequences are deduplicated, and each keeps its most common genes and DNA. The V and J calls and clone size are TCRdb's, not the authors'. Present in this sample are some 10,000 distinct CDR3 sequences, 6.3% of which were seen just once. About 7.1% of the sample belongs to the ten largest clones.

The time point label, as the study defines it: sample taken at primary tumor resection. Samples were obtained from about 75 patients with early-stage, untreated non-small cell lung cancer from the lung TRACERx cohort. TCR sequencing used whole RNA extracted from tumor and nontumor lung tissue, or from cryopreserved PBMC samples, without cell sorting. A patient was chosen for TCR sequencing only when enough RNA was available from at least two tumor regions. Before selection, tumor and adjacent nontumor lung specimens were reviewed by a lung pathologist. From cysteine to phenylalanine, the CDR3 is 13 amino acids long. Only the CDR3 DNA stays, 39 bases, in frame from base 1. CDR1 and CDR2 were assigned from the germline V gene as SGHRS and YFSETQ. V is cut by 1 base and J by 5 bases, and the space between the germline ends is 6 bases.

The TCR sequence derives from a female donor with early-stage non-small cell lung cancer. The sample consisted of lung tumor tissue, taken at surgery. The V and J genes are TRBV5-1 and TRBJ1-4, with no confident D gene call. In nucleotides, the sequence is TGCGCCAGCAGCTTGAACGGCAATGAAAAACTGTTTTTT. Translated, it reads CASSLNGNEKLFF.